This T cell receptor (beta chain) was recovered during a study of blood T cell repertoires in COVID-19. Study background: Spain, Italy and the United States supplied samples that represented acute and convalescent COVID-19.

Germline-derived CDR1 and CDR2 are KGHSH and LQKENI. J was trimmed by 4 bases and V by 4 bases; bases with no gene match: 7. This CDR3 has 15 residues. Seattle enrolled patients during active infection and tracked them longitudinally. TCRdb's copy holds only in-frame clones and misses some; the assay was immunoSEQ multiplex PCR. This sample has about 160,000 clones, with around nine tenths found just once. In this sample, this clone turned up a few times. The V call is TRBV18, the J call TRBJ1-2; 9 nucleotides agree with TRBD1. The source of this sequence is a woman between 65 and 79 years old with COVID-19, enrolled during active disease. Sequenced: peripheral blood. The CDR3 DNA is TGTGCCAGCTCACTCCCGGACAGGGGTGGCTATGGCTACACCTTC. It translates to CASSLPDRGGYGYTF.